The 25 T cell receptor beta chains below all came from one sample that was sequenced in a study of spatial heterogeneity in lung cancer (dated by TCRdb to about 2019). Library method: 5' RACE. The sequencer listed for this sample is NextSeq 500. TCRdb ran its own pipeline on the public reads, namely fastp trimming at Q25 and MiXCR clone calling, and kept in-frame beta chains. CDR3 protein sequences are deduplicated, and each keeps its most common genes and DNA. This sample is represented by about 38,000 distinct CDR3 sequences; roughly 8% of them were singletons. 28% of the sample goes to the ten largest clones. This sample's time point label indicates: sample taken at primary tumor resection. TCR sequencing used whole RNA extracted from tumor and nontumor lung tissue, or from cryopreserved PBMC samples, without cell sorting. The sequencing used PBMCs, collected at surgery. The receptors stem from a male donor with early-stage non-small cell lung cancer.

The sample holds a few counts of this clonotype. This chain joins TRBV12-3 or TRBV12-4 and TRBJ2-3, with 11 nucleotides matching TRBD2. The CDR3 length is 18 residues. Trimming removed 6 bases from V and 2 bases from J; junction bases left unmatched: 13. CDR3 sequence (DNA): TGTGCCAGCAGCACCACCAAGCTAGCGGGGGGTTACACAGATACGCAGTATTTT. Its protein product is CASSTTKLAGGYTDTQYF.

This clonotype has more than one count but fewer than ten. This chain links TRBV23-1 with TRBJ2-1; 8 nucleotides agree with TRBD1. Being an ORF, TRBV23-1 has a function that is uncertain. V was pared by 3 bases and J by 7 bases, with 11 bases of the junction left unmatched. This CDR3 has 16 amino acids. The CDR3: CASSHLLGQDPNEQFF. The CDR3 DNA is TGCGCCAGCAGTCACCTCTTGGGACAGGATCCGAATGAGCAGTTCTTC.

This clonotype was recorded at least ten times. This rearrangement joins TRBV20-1 to TRBJ2-4; D tentatively reads TRBD1 or TRBD2 (5 bases each). V lost 3 bases and J lost 1, with 10 bases in between. Germline V gives CDR1 DFQATT, CDR2 SNEGSKA (reference sequence). The CDR3 extends over 14 amino acids. CDR3 in amino acids: CSASRDPAKNIQYF. Here the CDR3 DNA reads TGCAGTGCTAGTCGGGACCCCGCCAAAAACATTCAGTACTTC.

By sample fraction, this clonotype is large. The V gene is TRBV30, the J gene TRBJ2-7; TRBD2 matches at 9 bases. Per germline, CDR1 GTSNPN and CDR2 SVGIG (reference sequence). The CDR3 spans 14 residues. The V and J ends lost 0 bases and 2 bases, in that order; junction bases with no gene match: 2. The CDR3 bases are TGTGCCTGGAGTGTCAGCGGGAGGCCCTACGAGCAGTACGTC. It yields the protein CAWSVSGRPYEQYV.

This clonotype was seen at least ten times. DNA of the CDR3: TGTGCCAGCAGCCAAGTGGGAGGCGTATCTAGCACAGATACGCAGTATTTT. Protein sequence: CASSQVGGVSSTDTQYF. This chain joins TRBV14 and TRBJ2-3; a weak D match, TRBD2 (6 bases). Trimming cost V 1 base and J 0 bases, with 14 bases left between them. CDR1 and CDR2 from the germline V gene are SGHDN and FVKESK. There are 17 residues in the CDR3. Filled out from reference TRBV14 and TRBJ2-3, the complete variable domain reads EAGVTQFPSHSVIEKGQTVTLRCDPISGHDNLYWYRRVMGKEIKFLLHFVKESKQDESGMPNNRFLAERTGGTYSTLKVQPAELEDSGVYFCASSQVGGVSSTDTQYFGPGTRLTVL.

This clonotype came up a few times. The CDR3 coding sequence is TGTGCCAGCAGCCCCAGACCGACCGTTACTAATGAAAAACTGTTTTTT. Its translation is CASSPRPTVTNEKLFF. J is TRBJ1-4 and V is TRBV9; D is unresolved. Germline CDR1 SGDLS, CDR2 YYNGEE. The CDR3 is made up of 16 amino acids. The V and J ends lost 4 bases and 2 bases respectively, with 15 bases between them.

This clonotype appeared many times. The CDR3 sequence: CASSAGTGPFYGYTF. The CDR3 coding sequence is TGTGCCAGCAGCGCAGGGACAGGCCCTTTCTATGGCTACACCTTC. This sequence joins TRBV7-9 and TRBJ1-2; 8 bases are shared with TRBD1. This CDR3 is built from 15 residues. Unmatched junction bases numbered 9, after V lost 5 bases and J lost 4 bases. Germline V lookup: CDR1 SEHNR, CDR2 FQNEAQ (reference sequence).

This clonotype appeared many times. CDR3 nucleotide sequence: TGTGCCAGCAGCTTGTTTGCCAACGGAGGGATAACTGAAGCTTTCTTT. This sequence encodes CASSLFANGGITEAFF. The rearrangement links TRBV5-6 to TRBJ1-1; D call uncertain. V lost 1 base and J 5 bases, leaving 18 bases between the germline ends. Looked up from germline, CDR1 is SGHDT and CDR2 is YYEEEE. The CDR3 contains 16 residues.

This clonotype occurred a few times. The J gene is TRBJ1-3, the V gene TRBV6-5, with TRBD1 as a possible D gene (5 bases). V lost 5 bases, J lost 3 bases, and 14 bases lay in between. This CDR3 is 15 amino acids long. Germline V gives CDR1 MNHEY, CDR2 SVGAGI. This CDR3 is CASSRQQDLGNTIYF. The CDR3 DNA reads TGTGCCAGCAGTCGACAACAGGATCTTGGAAACACCATATATTTT.

This clonotype was detected many times. The chain carries TRBV10-3 and TRBJ2-1; a possible D gene is TRBD1 (5 bases). Looked up from germline, CDR1 is ENHRY and CDR2 is SYGVKD. The CDR3 runs 14 residues. Trimming took off 10 bases at V and 4 bases at J, with 17 bases between the two ends. The CDR3 DNA sequence: TGTGCCACCAGAGACAGCACCAATTACAATGAGCAGTTCTTC. Amino acid sequence: CATRDSTNYNEQFF.

The chain recombines TRBV6-2 or TRBV6-3 with TRBJ1-1; TRBD1 agrees at 8 bases. Germline trimming cut 0 bases from V and 5 bases from J; bases unmatched to any gene: 8. Looked up from germline, CDR1 is MNHEY and CDR2 is SVGEGT. The CDR3 contains 16 residues. The CDR3 region has the DNA TGTGCCAGCAGTTACTCGCCAGGGGGCTTAAGGACTGAAGCTTTCTTT. Its translation: CASSYSPGGLRTEAFF.

This clonotype came up many times. The J gene is TRBJ1-2, the V gene TRBV5-5; weak D call: TRBD1 (5 bases). Looked up from germline, CDR1 is SGHKS and CDR2 is YYEKEE (reference sequence). Trimming stripped 6 bases from V and 3 bases from J, with 15 bases between. This CDR3 has 14 residues. The CDR3 nucleotides read TGTGCCAGCAACTACAGGACGGATTACTATGGCTACACCTTC. This sequence encodes CASNYRTDYYGYTF.

This clonotype was seen repeatedly, ten times or more. This chain connects TRBV12-3 or TRBV12-4 to TRBJ2-4; D gene uncertain. Trimming stripped 8 bases from V and 1 base from J, with 12 bases between. The CDR3 spans 14 residues. The CDR3 DNA reads as TGTGCCAGCTCTGAGGTTTACGCCAAAAACATTCAGTACTTC. This encodes CASSEVYAKNIQYF.

Only a few counts were recorded for this clonotype. V usage is TRBV12-3 or TRBV12-4 and J usage is TRBJ1-2; perhaps TRBD1 as D (5 bases). V lost 7 bases and J lost 6, with 15 bases in between. The CDR3 contains 13 residues. The CDR3, as DNA: TGTGCCAGCACCCCGGGGCAGGGTAATGGCTACACCTTC. Residues: CASTPGQGNGYTF.

This clonotype was observed a few times. The CDR3 is CASSLGSARSPLHF. The CDR3, as DNA: TGTGCCAGCAGTTTAGGGTCAGCACGGTCACCCCTCCACTTT. The V gene is TRBV12-3 or TRBV12-4, the J gene TRBJ1-6; the D is unclear. V lost 1 base and J 10 bases, leaving 11 bases between the germline ends. CDR3 length equals 14 residues.

This clonotype came up a few times. The chain recombines TRBV20-1 with TRBJ1-2; TRBD1 is a possible D gene (6 bases). Germline values: CDR1 DFQATT, CDR2 SNEGSKA (reference sequence). Deletions cut 3 bases from V and 4 bases from J, with 12 bases between. The CDR3 extends over 13 amino acids. The CDR3 sequence is CSASSTGIYGYTF. The CDR3 region has the DNA TGCAGTGCTAGCTCGACAGGCATCTATGGCTACACCTTC.

This clonotype was seen at least ten times. The V and J genes are TRBV6-2 or TRBV6-3 and TRBJ2-7; the match to TRBD2 covers 10 bases. Looked up from germline, CDR1 is MNHEY and CDR2 is SVGEGT. The CDR3 runs 16 residues. Germline trimming cut 7 bases from V and 2 bases from J; bases unmatched to any gene: 11. The CDR3: CASTNPGLASPYEQYF. Written as DNA, the CDR3 is TGTGCCAGCACCAACCCGGGACTAGCGTCCCCCTACGAGCAGTACTTC.

The sample holds a few counts of this clonotype. The CDR3 DNA sequence: TGTGCCACCAGTGATACCGGGACGGGCGACACTGAAGCTTTCTTT. Amino acid sequence: CATSDTGTGDTEAFF. The chain carries TRBV24-1 and TRBJ1-1; maybe TRBD1 (5 bases). Trimming shortened V by 3 bases and J by 3 bases, and 13 bases separated the two germline ends. This CDR3 is 15 amino acids long. The germline V gene encodes CDR1 KGHDR and CDR2 SFDVKD.

This clonotype has a handful of counts. The rearrangement joins TRBV19 to TRBJ2-3; 8 bases line up with TRBD1. CDR3 length: 16 residues. CDR1 is LNHDA and CDR2 is SQIVND in the germline V gene (reference sequence). V dropped 0 bases and J dropped 0; count of bases not matched to a gene: 2. Here the CDR3 DNA reads TGTGCCAGTAGTATAGACAGGGGGCTAAGCACAGATACGCAGTATTTT. Protein: CASSIDRGLSTDTQYF.

At least ten counts were recorded for this clonotype. This chain uses TRBV23-1 with TRBJ2-5; tentatively, D is TRBD2 (5 bases). TRBV23-1 is noted as an ORF with a role that remains uncertain. Trimming removed 0 bases from V and 5 bases from J, with 13 bases in between. The length of the CDR3 is 15 residues. CDR3 bases: TGCGCCAGCAGTCAATCGACTACCGCGGAGGAGACCCAGTACTTC. The encoded protein is CASSQSTTAEETQYF.

This clonotype was detected ten times or more. CDR3 residues: CASSQSSAELHF. The DNA of the CDR3 is TGTGCCAGCAGCCAATCGTCGGCAGAACTCCACTTT. The chain recombines TRBV3-1 with TRBJ1-6; D gene ambiguous. This CDR3 has 12 residues. Trimming removed 2 bases at V and 16 bases at J, with 12 bases between. The germline CDR1 and CDR2 sequences are LGHDT and YNNKEL (reference sequence).

This clonotype occurred many times. The chain carries TRBV15 and TRBJ2-3; D is perhaps TRBD1 (6 bases). This CDR3 is 17 amino acids long. CDR1 is LNHNV, CDR2 YYDKDF, per germline (reference sequence). The V and J ends lost 0 bases and 5 bases respectively, with 18 bases between them. The CDR3 is CATSRDHDAGERDTQYF. For the CDR3, the DNA is TGTGCCACCAGCAGAGATCATGACGCAGGGGAGAGAGATACGCAGTATTTT.

The chain links TRBV30 to TRBJ2-3; D possibly matches TRBD1 or TRBD2 (6 bases each). V lost 3 bases, J lost 3 bases, and 19 bases lay in between. The CDR3 contains 16 residues. Germline-derived CDR1 and CDR2 are GTSNPN and SVGIG (reference sequence). CDR3 protein: CAWSEGWGARTDTQYF. DNA for the CDR3: TGTGCCTGGAGCGAGGGGTGGGGGGCGCGGACAGATACGCAGTATTTT.

The chain recombines TRBV25-1 with TRBJ1-3; D uncertain. The CDR3 sequence is 16 residues long. Germline V gene data show CDR1 as MGHDK and CDR2 as SYGVNS. The V end was cut by 7 bases, the J end by 2 bases, with 18 bases between. In DNA, the CDR3 is TGTGCCAGCACCACGGGAGAAAAAGCTCCTGGAAACACCATATATTTT. It encodes CASTTGEKAPGNTIYF.

This clonotype was picked up many times. This chain uses TRBV20-1 with TRBJ2-1, with unresolved D. V was shortened by 3 bases and J by 4 bases, with 16 bases between the two germline ends. Germline V lookup: CDR1 DFQATT, CDR2 SNEGSKA (reference sequence). This CDR3 has 15 residues. CDR3 bases: TGCAGTGCTAGTTTTGACATCTTGGGTTACAATGAGCAGTTCTTC. This encodes CSASFDILGYNEQFF.